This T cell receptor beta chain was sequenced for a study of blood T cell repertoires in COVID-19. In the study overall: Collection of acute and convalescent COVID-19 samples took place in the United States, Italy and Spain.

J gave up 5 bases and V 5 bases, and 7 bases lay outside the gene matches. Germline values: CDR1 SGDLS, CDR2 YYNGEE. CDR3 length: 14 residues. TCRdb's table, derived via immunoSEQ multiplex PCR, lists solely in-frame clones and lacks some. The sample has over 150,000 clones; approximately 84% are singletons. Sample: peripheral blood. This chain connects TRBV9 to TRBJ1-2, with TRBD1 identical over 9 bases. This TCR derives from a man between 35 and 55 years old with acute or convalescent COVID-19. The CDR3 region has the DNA TGTGCCAGCAGAGCCGGGACAGGGACATATGGCTACACCTTC. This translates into CASRAGTGTYGYTF.